The 23 T cell receptor beta chains below come from one sample, sequenced in a study of T cell clones after liver transplantation. TCRdb's table, derived via immunoSEQ multiplex PCR, lists solely in-frame clones and lacks some. The sample lists tens of thousands of clones; 65% to 75% were seen once. Material: CD4+ T cells from blood, obtained before liver transplant. All receptors derive from a human donor who received a liver transplant.

V usage is TRBV18 and J usage is TRBJ2-5, with a possible D match to TRBD2 (6 bases). Germline lookup yields CDR1 KGHSH and CDR2 LQKENI. Between the trimmed V and J ends, which lost 6 bases and 2 bases, there was a span of 16 bases. The CDR3 contains 15 residues. CDR3 nucleotides: TGTGCCAGCTCCCCCGGAAGGAGCGGGCAAGAGACCCAGTACTTC. It encodes CASSPGRSGQETQYF. Together with reference TRBV18 and TRBJ2-5, the CDR3 gives the full variable domain: NAGVMQNPRHLVRRRGQEARLRCSPMKGHSHVYWYRQLPEEGLKFMVYLQKENIIDESGMPKERFSAEFPKEGPSILRIQQVVRGDSAAYFCASSPGRSGQETQYFGPGTRLLVL.

This clone was detected many times. This chain uses TRBV19 with TRBJ1-5; D not resolved. Per germline, CDR1 LNHDA and CDR2 SQIVND (reference sequence). The CDR3 runs 13 residues. V lost 3 bases and J 9 bases, leaving 12 bases between the germline ends. This chain's CDR3 is CASSMVLSGPQHF. The CDR3 region has the DNA TGTGCCAGTAGTATGGTCCTATCAGGGCCCCAGCATTTT.

This clone was recorded only once. One end of the junction is discordant with germline, which a read error may explain. The chain is built from TRBV28 and TRBJ1-1; D remains unclear. The CDR3 is 11 amino acids. Germline loops: CDR1 MDHEN, CDR2 SYDVKM. DNA of the CDR3: TGTGCCAGCACCGAAACGGGGTCGGTCTATTTT. This codes for CASTETGSVYF.

As to this clone: One end of the junction fails to match germline, which may point to a read error. The chain carries TRBV5-4 and TRBJ2-5; 7 bases agree with TRBD1. The germline gives CDR1 SGHNT, CDR2 YYREEE (reference sequence). The CDR3 extends over 14 amino acids. The CDR3 DNA sequence: TGTGCCAGCAGTTTGGGACAGACGCAAGAGACCCAGTACTTC. Protein sequence: CASSLGQTQETQYF.

The V and J genes are TRBV11-2 and TRBJ1-1, with D possibly matching TRBD1 (6 bases). Trimming pared 1 base from V and 0 bases from J, leaving 12 bases between. CDR3 length: 16 amino acids. CDR1 is SGHAT and CDR2 is FQNNGV in the germline V gene. Here the CDR3 DNA reads TGTGCCAGCAGCTTAGGGAGGGGGGGCATGAACACTGAAGCTTTCTTT. This codes for CASSLGRGGMNTEAFF. The full variable domain, rest sourced from reference TRBV11-2 and TRBJ1-1, is EAGVAQSPRYKIIEKRQSVAFWCNPISGHATLYWYQQILGQGPKLLIQFQNNGVVDDSQLPKDRFSAERLKGVDSTLKIQPAKLEDSAVYLCASSLGRGGMNTEAFFGQGTRLTVV.

This clone was picked up a small number of times. This chain joins TRBV6-4 and TRBJ2-2; D unclear. Trimming removed 0 bases from V and 6 bases from J, with 8 bases in between. The CDR3 runs to 14 residues. Looked up from germline, CDR1 is MRHNA and CDR2 is SNTAGT. CDR3 amino acids: CASSDSIQAGELFF. CDR3 in DNA: TGTGCCAGCAGTGACTCGATCCAGGCCGGGGAGCTGTTTTTT.

In its sample, this clone was seen a few times. This chain joins TRBV20-1 and TRBJ2-5; 8 nucleotides match TRBD1. V shed 7 bases, J shed 2 bases, and the junction held 0 bases outside the gene matches. This CDR3 comprises 11 residues. In germline, CDR1 is DFQATT, CDR2 SNEGSKA (reference sequence). The CDR3 loop is CSDRGQETQYF. CDR3 bases: TGCAGTGACAGGGGGCAAGAGACCCAGTACTTC.

The V and J genes are TRBV6-5 and TRBJ1-2; the D gene is possibly TRBD1 (6 bases). Germline CDR1 reads MNHEY; CDR2 reads SVGAGI. V lost 5 bases, J lost 4 bases, and 11 bases lay in between. The CDR3 sequence is 13 residues long. CDR3 loop: CASSVDRSYGYTF. The CDR3 DNA reads TGTGCCAGCAGTGTCGACAGGAGCTATGGCTACACCTTC.

This clone appeared a few times. V gene TRBV10-3 combines with J gene TRBJ1-5, with unresolved D. This CDR3 has 15 amino acids. Germline CDR1 reads ENHRY; CDR2 reads SYGVKD. V was clipped by 0 bases and J by 6 bases, with 12 bases between them. CDR3 region: CAISESKREGQPQHF. CDR3 DNA sequence: TGTGCCATCAGTGAGTCAAAGAGGGAAGGTCAGCCCCAGCATTTT.

The rearrangement links TRBV11-2 to TRBJ2-7; no clear D gene. The CDR3 runs 14 residues. V was clipped by 5 bases and J by 0 bases, with 11 bases between them. Per the germline V gene, CDR1 is SGHAT and CDR2 is FQNNGV. For the CDR3, the DNA is TGTGCCAGCAGCACACCTAGAAGCTCCTACGAGCAGTACTTC. This gives the protein CASSTPRSSYEQYF.

The chain carries TRBV28 and TRBJ1-4; TRBD1 matches at 12 bases. CDR1 is MDHEN and CDR2 is SYDVKM in the germline V gene. With V trimmed by 7 bases and J by 4 bases, 7 bases remained unmatched. The CDR3 consists of 16 residues. CDR3 DNA: TGTGCCAGCAAAGTGGGACAGGGGGCAAGTAATGAAAAACTGTTTTTT. Translation: CASKVGQGASNEKLFF. The variable domain in full, with the rest retrieved from reference TRBV28 and TRBJ1-4, is DVKVTQSSRYLVKRTGEKVFLECVQDMDHENMFWYRQDPGLGLRLIYFSYDVKMKEKGDIPEGYSVSREKKERFSLILESASTNQTSMYLCASKVGQGASNEKLFFGSGTQLSVL.

The chain recombines TRBV5-1 with TRBJ2-7; D remains unclear. Germline-derived CDR1 and CDR2 are SGHRS and YFSETQ. V was cut by 0 bases and J by 3 bases, with 7 bases left in between. CDR3 length: 13 amino acids. The CDR3 DNA is TGCGCCAGCAGCTTGGGACACGACTACGAGCAGTACTTC. This translates into CASSLGHDYEQYF.

V gene TRBV9 combines with J gene TRBJ1-2; tentative D call: TRBD1 (5 bases). Germline CDR1 reads SGDLS; CDR2 reads YYNGEE. Trimming took off 4 bases at V and 4 bases at J, with 17 bases between the two ends. CDR3 length: 15 amino acids. CDR3 nucleotides: TGTGCCAGCAGCCACGCAAGGGTAAGGGGCTATGGCTACACCTTC. It specifies CASSHARVRGYGYTF.

The chain couples TRBV6-6 to TRBJ2-3; D perhaps matches TRBD2 (6 bases). The germline V and J ends were trimmed by 8 bases and 4 bases, with 13 bases remaining between them. There are 13 residues in the CDR3. CDR1 is MNHNY, CDR2 SVGAGI, per germline (reference sequence). The CDR3 reads CASSWRDPDTQYF. The DNA for the CDR3 is TGTGCCAGCTCATGGCGGGACCCAGATACGCAGTATTTT.

In this sample, this clone turned up a few times. The gene calls are TRBV6-5 and TRBJ1-5; D may be TRBD1 (6 bases). Germline loops: CDR1 MNHEY, CDR2 SVGAGI. With 5 bases removed from V and 7 bases from J, the gap between germline ends came to 18 bases. CDR3 size: 15 residues. In nucleotides, the CDR3 is TGTGCCAGCAGTACATCACAGGGCTTAGGACAGCCCCAGCATTTT. This sequence encodes CASSTSQGLGQPQHF.

The gene calls are TRBV5-1 and TRBJ2-1; 11 nucleotides match TRBD2. V shed 4 bases and J 4 bases; nucleotides not matched to a gene: 7. Germline CDR1 SGHRS, CDR2 YFSETQ. This CDR3 has 16 residues. As DNA, the CDR3 is TGCGCCAGCAGCACTGGGACTAGCGGCCATTACAATGAGCAGTTCTTC. This gives the protein CASSTGTSGHYNEQFF.

The chain links TRBV29-1 to TRBJ2-1; D perhaps matches TRBD2 (6 bases). In germline, CDR1 is SQVTM, CDR2 ANQGSEA. The CDR3 loop spans 12 amino acids. Trimming left V 4 bases short and J 9 bases short, with 13 bases between. The CDR3 DNA reads TGCAGCGTTGGTGTAGCGGTAAGTGAGCAGTTCTTC. It specifies CSVGVAVSEQFF.

V usage is TRBV30 and J usage is TRBJ2-6; D is unclear. There are 14 residues in the CDR3. V was trimmed by 2 bases and J by 2 bases, leaving 7 bases between them. Germline CDR1 is GTSNPN and CDR2 is SVGIG (reference sequence). The CDR3 reads CAWSRRAGANVLTF. CDR3 bases: TGTGCCTGGAGTCGTCGGGCTGGGGCCAACGTCCTGACTTTC. Complete variable domain (other parts from reference TRBV30 and TRBJ2-6): SQTIHQWPATLVQPVGSPLSLECTVEGTSNPNLYWYRQAAGRGLQLLFYSVGIGQISSEVPQNLSASRPQDRQFILSSKKLLLSDSGFYLCAWSRRAGANVLTFGAGSRLTVL.

This clone has a handful of counts. V gene TRBV14 combines with J gene TRBJ1-1; no firm D call. Looked up from germline, CDR1 is SGHDN and CDR2 is FVKESK. V was pared by 4 bases and J by 0 bases, with 6 bases between. The CDR3 consists of 13 residues. The CDR3 reads CASSLAVNTEAFF. For the CDR3, the DNA is TGTGCCAGCAGCCTGGCGGTGAACACTGAAGCTTTCTTT.

This clone was recorded once. The V gene is TRBV7-2, the J gene TRBJ2-7, with D tentatively TRBD2 (6 bases). Germline CDR1 SGHTA, CDR2 FQGNSA. This CDR3 contains 14 residues. V lost 1 base, J lost 9 bases, and 16 bases lay in between. In DNA, the CDR3 is TGTGCCAGCAGCTTAGAGTCAGGAGGGAAGGGGCAGTACTTC. It is translated as CASSLESGGKGQYF.

This chain connects TRBV7-3 to TRBJ2-3, with TRBD1 matching 7 bases. Trimming at V came to 5 bases and at J to 4 bases, leaving 9 bases not matched to a gene. From germline, CDR1 is SGHTA and CDR2 FQGTGA. The CDR3 runs to 15 residues. CDR3 in amino acids: CASSHGLGGSDTQYF. Here the CDR3 DNA reads TGTGCCAGCAGCCACGGGTTAGGGGGCTCAGATACGCAGTATTTT.

This CDR3 is CASSPGTGINSPLHF. The CDR3 DNA is TGTGCCAGCAGCCCCGGGACAGGGATTAATTCACCCCTCCACTTT. The chain combines TRBV6-1 with TRBJ1-6; 9 nucleotides align to TRBD1. V dropped 6 bases and J dropped 6; count of bases not matched to a gene: 6. The CDR3 is 15 residues long. Germline CDR1 is MNHNS and CDR2 is SASEGT.

This rearrangement joins TRBV9 to TRBJ2-1; 8 positions agree with TRBD2. V shed 4 bases and J 9 bases; nucleotides not matched to a gene: 6. Germline lookup yields CDR1 SGDLS and CDR2 YYNGEE. The CDR3 spans 13 residues. CDR3 residues: CASSPGLVGEQFF. The CDR3 DNA reads as TGTGCCAGCAGCCCGGGACTAGTGGGTGAGCAGTTCTTC. The full variable domain, its missing parts supplied by reference TRBV9 and TRBJ2-1, is DSGVTQTPKHLITATGQRVTLRCSPRSGDLSVYWYQQSLDQGLQFLIQYYNGEERAKGNILERFSAQQFPDLHSELNLSSLELGDSALYFCASSPGLVGEQFFGPGTRLTVL.